This T cell receptor beta chain was captured in a study of blood T cells in healthy people across ages (dated by TCRdb to the mid-2010s). Context from the whole study: In model experiments, template switching captured roughly one uniquely barcoded TCR beta cDNA molecule for every two T cells. Age-related changes in TCR beta repertoire diversity were measured in the study by deep sequencing normalized with unique cDNA molecular identifiers. The donors were divided into four age groups: young (average around 15 years), middle-aged (roughly 42), aged (approximately 62) and long-lived (more than 75). To avoid experimental bias, donors of different ages were distributed randomly across sequencing lanes. Using the same blood draw, the study looked at two additional independent replicas of 1 million unique cDNA reads for two donors, one aged 18 to 30 and the other aged 80 or older. Summary of the overall study and its limitations: Because the CMV infection status of the donors was unknown, age-related changes in expanded clonotypes may potentially have been confounded. Observed TCR beta diversity per million T cells fell roughly linearly with age, and a significant reduction was already apparent by age approximately 40. A strong correlation was found between observed TCR beta diversity and the percentage of naive T cells measured by flow cytometry. Compared with the aged group, the long-lived group had more naive CD4+ T cells, fewer expanded clones and increased TCR diversity, suggesting age selection. Estimates of total diversity based on one million sequenced T cells were considered lower bounds and underestimates. Bulk unsorted PBMC profiling prevented conclusive comparison of naive and antigen-experienced compartments.

The germline V gene encodes CDR1 SGHTA and CDR2 FQGNSA. Here V drops 1 base and J drops 0 bases, and the junction holds 3 bases not matched to any gene. Inclusive of the bounding cysteine and phenylalanine, the CDR3 is 16 residues long. Left in the record is the CDR3 DNA by itself, 48 bases read in frame from the first base. Library preparation employed 5' RACE. A second PCR of roughly 7 to 11 cycles was run with a J-beta primer mix and a sample-barcoded 5' primer. A template-switch 5' adaptor carrying 12 random nucleotides introduced a unique molecular identifier onto each TCR beta cDNA molecule. Each sample yielded at least 3 million CDR3-containing paired-end reads. First-strand cDNA synthesis was performed from all RNA using the Mint cDNA synthesis kit, with priming by a TRBC-specific oligonucleotide. After uracil-DNA glycosylase treatment, a first 18-cycle PCR used universal primers M1SS and BC2_uni_R on all cDNA. Per the authors' processing: Normalization of each sample was performed by random selection of 1 million high-quality reads, each carrying a distinct molecular identifier. Instead of being binned into consensus sequences, reads that shared molecular identifiers were thrown out. CDR3 identification, clonotype clustering and error correction used MiTCR with a Q25 quality threshold and the strictest error-elimination algorithm. A nonparametric unseen species model with Euler transformation was used to estimate lower-bound total TCR beta diversity. TCRdb itself trimmed the public reads at Q25 with fastp, ran MiXCR and retained productive beta chains. Identical CDR3 protein sequences are pooled into one entry, listed with their most common genes and DNA. TCRdb's processing, not the authors' own work, is the source of the V and J calls. The sample table records over 1,500,000 distinct CDR3 sequences; about two fifths of these occur just once. In total, the top ten clones hold 20% to 25% of the sample.

As concerns this clonotype: The antigen it binds to is not known. No base qualities exist here, and no much larger clone lies one base off it.

The donors were roughly 40 Caucasian individuals from Russia, aged 6 to 90 years, who were systemically healthy. Each donor gave about 9.2 milliliters of peripheral blood, drawn into EDTA-treated Vacutainer tubes. Ficoll-Paque density-gradient centrifugation was used to isolate PBMCs, with at least 7 million per sample. Trizol reagent was used to extract total RNA from PBMCs, with at least 6 micrograms per sample. For every donor, an aliquot of PBMCs went through flow cytometry to measure the percentages of naive CD45RAhigh/CD27high T cells. The rearranged chain carries TRBV7-2 and TRBJ2-7, and 10 junctional nucleotides match TRBD2. Sequencing used blood. This receptor was taken from a human donor in good health. The CDR3 protein sequence reads: CASSLDSGRVSYEQYF. The DNA sequence reads TGTGCCAGCAGCTTAGACAGCGGGAGGGTCTCCTACGAGCAGTACTTC.